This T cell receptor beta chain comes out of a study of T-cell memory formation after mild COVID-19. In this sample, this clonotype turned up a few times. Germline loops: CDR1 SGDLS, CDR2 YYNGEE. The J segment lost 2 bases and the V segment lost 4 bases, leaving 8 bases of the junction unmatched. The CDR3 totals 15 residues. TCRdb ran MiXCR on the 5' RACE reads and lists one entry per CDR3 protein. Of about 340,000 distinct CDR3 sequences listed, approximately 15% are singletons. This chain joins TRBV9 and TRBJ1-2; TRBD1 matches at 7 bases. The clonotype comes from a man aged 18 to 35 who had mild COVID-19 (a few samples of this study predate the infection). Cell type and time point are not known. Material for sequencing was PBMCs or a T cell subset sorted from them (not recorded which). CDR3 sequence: CASSPRGQINYGYTF. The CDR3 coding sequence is TGTGCCAGCAGCCCACGGGGACAGATAAACTATGGCTACACCTTC. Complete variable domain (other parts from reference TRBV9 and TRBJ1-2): DSGVTQTPKHLITATGQRVTLRCSPRSGDLSVYWYQQSLDQGLQFLIQYYNGEERAKGNILERFSAQQFPDLHSELNLSSLELGDSALYFCASSPRGQINYGYTFGSGTRLTVV.